This note documents a single T cell receptor (beta chain) sequence. In the original workflow: Scientists estimated how many nucleated cells there were by amplifying reference gene primers. Only in-frame clones appear in the TCRdb table, and some are missing; sequencing was by immunoSEQ multiplex PCR. V and J calls and clone size are those listed in that table; D and trimming were worked out from the DNA. Of a few hundred thousand clones listed, roughly 90% were seen once; the top ten hold approximately 3%. One Seattle source followed patients from active infection through their disease course. In germline, CDR1 is DFQATT, CDR2 SNEGSKA (reference sequence). Trimming shortened V by 3 bases and J by 2 bases, and 12 bases separated the two germline ends. The CDR3 is made up of 14 amino acids. The data were taken from a study of blood T cell repertoires in COVID-19. Whole-study context: Nucleic acid was either cDNA or gDNA, and it came from T cells, B-cell-depleted T cells, or PBMCs.

The source is a woman under 40 with COVID-19, enrolled during active disease. Material for sequencing was peripheral blood. This chain uses TRBV20-1 with TRBJ2-3; D perhaps matches TRBD2 (5 bases). The CDR3 protein is CSASLSGNTDTQYF. Here the CDR3 DNA reads TGCAGTGCTAGTTTATCCGGGAACACAGATACGCAGTATTTT.